This section outlines one T cell receptor (beta chain) sequence together with its context. Its antigen is as yet unknown. The source of the sample is a study of cytomegalovirus exposure and HLA in healthy donors. Study summary: Ancestry clustering placed roughly 86% of about 400 genotyped donors in the Caucasian-associated cluster. Findings of the study overall: Across donors, most TCRs were seen rarely, yet some public ones were widespread.

Germline V lookup: CDR1 WNHNN, CDR2 SYGVQD (reference sequence). V dropped 6 bases and J dropped 3; count of bases not matched to a gene: 4. The CDR3 consists of 15 residues. The PCR ran on 60 Vbeta and 13 Jbeta primers. TCRdb's table, derived via immunoSEQ multiplex PCR, lists solely in-frame clones and lacks some. This sample has approximately 90,000 clones; roughly 76% occur once, and the top ten carry approximately 1.4%. The V call is TRBV10-1, the J call TRBJ2-5, with 13 bases identical to TRBD2. The material sequenced was PBMCs. The origin of this receptor is a male donor in good health and CMV-seronegative. CDR3 sequence: CASSRTSGGEETQYF. The CDR3 nucleotides read TGCGCCAGCAGCCGGACTAGCGGGGGCGAAGAGACCCAGTACTTC.